Each of the 9 T cell receptor beta chains below was sequenced from the same sample in a study of long-term antiretroviral therapy in people with HIV. At survey level, the immunoSEQ assay was run in its v3.0 version. The table came from immunoSEQ multiplex PCR; TCRdb's copy has only in-frame clones and leaves some out. The data show some 22,000 clones, less than 85% seen once. Sequencing used unsorted PBMCs, obtained at the start of antiretroviral therapy. These receptors were collected from a man aged 45-65 years with HIV.

This chain's CDR3 is CASISTGNTEAFF. The CDR3 DNA reads as TGTGCCAGCATTTCGACAGGGAACACTGAAGCTTTCTTT. The chain links TRBV25-1 to TRBJ1-1, with D tentatively TRBD1 (6 bases). This CDR3 has 13 amino acids. Germline CDR1 reads MGHDK; CDR2 reads SYGVNS. V lost 7 bases and J lost 1, with 10 bases in between.

The genes are TRBV7-6 and TRBJ1-1; tentatively, D is TRBD1 (5 bases). Germline-derived CDR1 and CDR2 are SGHVS and FNYEAQ. V lost 2 bases and J lost 4, with 8 bases in between. The CDR3 runs to 13 residues. This chain's CDR3 is CASSLYGTTEAFF. For the CDR3, the DNA is TGTGCCAGCAGCTTATACGGGACCACTGAAGCTTTCTTT.

V usage is TRBV18 and J usage is TRBJ2-7; D remains ambiguous. Germline V gene sequence: CDR1 KGHSH, CDR2 LQKENI. Trimming cost V 5 bases and J 0 bases, with 2 bases left between them. The CDR3 has 11 amino acids. CDR3 sequence reads: CASSDSYEQYF. For the CDR3, the DNA is TGTGCCAGCTCAGACTCCTACGAGCAGTACTTC.

The chain combines TRBV5-6 with TRBJ1-4; 7 nucleotides agree with TRBD1. The germline CDR1 and CDR2 sequences are SGHDT and YYEEEE. The J segment lost 5 bases and the V segment lost 9 bases, leaving 10 bases of the junction unmatched. The CDR3 sequence is 14 residues long. This CDR3 is CATYRGTENEKLFF. The CDR3 region has the DNA TGTGCCACCTACCGGGGGACAGAGAATGAAAAACTGTTTTTT.

This clone turned up a few times. The genes are TRBV19 and TRBJ1-5, with a tentative D call TRBD1 (5 bases). The CDR3 spans 13 residues. Trimming took 7 bases from V and 9 from J, leaving 16 bases between them. Germline CDR1 LNHDA, CDR2 SQIVND (reference sequence). CDR3 nucleotide sequence: TGTGCCAGTAACGTTGGGGCGGGCCGGCCCCAGCATTTT. The encoded protein is CASNVGAGRPQHF.

This clone was seen a handful of times. J is TRBJ1-1 and V is TRBV28; the match to TRBD1 covers 10 bases. In germline, CDR1 is MDHEN, CDR2 SYDVKM. The length of the CDR3 is 16 residues. Trimming took 4 bases from V and 11 from J; bases not matched to a gene: 16. CDR3 region: CASSSRTGGIRFGAFF. CDR3 sequence (DNA): TGTGCCAGCAGTTCCAGGACAGGGGGTATTAGATTTGGGGCTTTCTTT.

V usage is TRBV28 and J usage is TRBJ1-5, with 7 positions matching TRBD1. Germline CDR1 is MDHEN and CDR2 is SYDVKM. V shed 6 bases, J shed 6 bases, and the junction held 8 bases outside the gene matches. The CDR3 has 14 residues. This CDR3 reads CASSLTGIVQPQHF. The DNA of the CDR3 is TGTGCCAGCAGCTTGACAGGGATCGTTCAGCCCCAGCATTTT.

The table lists this clone with a count of one. The chain links TRBV7-6 to TRBJ1-5; tentative D call: TRBD1 (5 bases). Per the germline V gene, CDR1 is SGHVS and CDR2 is FNYEAQ. Trimming pared 2 bases from V and 8 bases from J, leaving 19 bases between. This CDR3 spans 16 amino acids. Here the CDR3 reads CASSLNGGSGLEPQHF. The CDR3 DNA follows: TGTGCCAGCAGCTTAAATGGTGGGTCAGGGCTTGAGCCCCAGCATTTT.

The CDR3 protein is CASSVGIRDTQYF. For the CDR3, the DNA is TGTGCCAGCAGCGTAGGCATCAGAGATACGCAGTATTTT. The gene calls are TRBV9 and TRBJ2-3; no clear D gene. Germline assignment: CDR1 SGDLS and CDR2 YYNGEE. The CDR3 covers 13 residues. Between the trimmed V and J ends, which lost 0 bases and 5 bases, there was a span of 7 bases.